These 21 T cell receptor beta chains came from one sample sequenced in a study of T-cell reconstitution after alpha-beta-depleted transplantation in children (TCRdb year 2016). According to the study, the label for this sample's treatment or condition signals: allogeneic hematopoietic cell transplantation with graft depleted of TCRalphabeta T cells and CD19 B cells. Library prep was done by PCR. The instrument was an Illumina HiSeq 2500. Molecular barcoding was employed in the preparation of TCR libraries, with unique molecular identifiers being used to normalize TCRbeta repertoire quantification. The public reads were run again by TCRdb, first through fastp at Q25 and then through MiXCR, and only productive beta chains were kept. Rows merge per CDR3 protein into single entries with the most common DNA and genes. This sample gives under 150,000 distinct CDR3 sequences in total; 9.7% of them show up just once. The ten biggest clones cover 24% of the sample.

The material sequenced was PBMCs, mostly from graft donor cells, taken 180 days after TCRalphabeta/CD19-depleted stem cell transplant. These receptors all come from a girl in the first two years of life who had a stem cell transplant for combined immunodeficiency, so the T cells may come from the graft donor.

V and J are TRBV5-1 and TRBJ1-6, with D possibly matching TRBD1 (5 bases). The CDR3 covers 15 residues. The V gene's germline CDR1 is SGHRS and CDR2 YFSETQ. The germline V and J ends were trimmed by 0 bases and 10 bases, with 14 bases remaining between them. CDR3 loop: CASSLEAGKWSPLHF. The CDR3 coding sequence is TGCGCCAGCAGCTTGGAGGCAGGGAAATGGTCACCCCTCCACTTT.

This chain joins TRBV5-8 and TRBJ1-4; D unresolved. Germline V gene data show CDR1 as SGHTS and CDR2 as YDEGEE. This CDR3 is 13 amino acids long. The V end was cut by 6 bases, the J end by 8 bases, with 14 bases between. The CDR3 loop is CASTLRWREKLFF. CDR3 nucleotides: TGTGCCAGCACCCTCCGGTGGAGAGAAAAACTGTTTTTT.

This clonotype showed up just once. V is TRBV25-1 and J is TRBJ2-1; tentative D call: TRBD2 (6 bases). The CDR3 sequence is 15 residues long. V dropped 4 bases and J dropped 2 bases, with 12 bases sitting between them. The V gene's germline CDR1 is MGHDK and CDR2 SYGVNS. CDR3 region: CASSVTSWPYNEQFF. DNA for the CDR3: TGTGCCAGCAGTGTTACTAGCTGGCCCTACAATGAGCAGTTCTTC.

This clonotype has only a few counts. This CDR3 is CASSTPPGARTDTQYF. CDR3 bases: TGTGCCAGCAGTACCCCCCCGGGGGCCCGCACAGATACGCAGTATTTT. The V and J genes are TRBV21-1 and TRBJ2-3; the table names TRBD1, a call not compared with the DNA. TRBV21-1 is tagged as a pseudogene. This CDR3 is built from 16 residues.

V usage is TRBV5-1 and J usage is TRBJ1-4; D is possibly TRBD1 (5 bases). Germline-derived CDR1 and CDR2 are SGHRS and YFSETQ. Deletions cut 4 bases from V and 3 bases from J, with 16 bases between. The CDR3 runs 16 residues. As DNA, the CDR3 is TGCGCCAGCAGCCTCCCCTCGGGGGGGGCTAATGAAAAACTGTTTTTT. The encoded protein is CASSLPSGGANEKLFF.

The chain uses TRBV6-6 and TRBJ2-3, with 7 bases identical to TRBD2. J gave up 9 bases and V 5 bases, and 5 bases lay outside the gene matches. Germline CDR1 MNHNY, CDR2 SVGAGI (reference sequence). The CDR3 is 12 amino acids. Here the CDR3 DNA reads TGTGCCAGCAGTAGAGGGGAGGGGACGCAGTATTTT. Translated: CASSRGEGTQYF.

The chain couples TRBV20-1 to TRBJ2-7; 10 bases are a match to TRBD1. V trimming: 2 bases; J trimming: 5 bases; junction bases outside the gene matches: 15. CDR1 and CDR2 from the germline V gene are DFQATT and SNEGSKA (reference sequence). The CDR3 length is 17 residues. CDR3 nucleotide sequence: TGCAGTGCTAGATCAATGACGGGACAGGGGAATGTTCACGAGCAGTACTTC. Translation: CSARSMTGQGNVHEQYF.

The chain's CDR3 is CASTNYRGANYGYTF. The CDR3 nucleotides are TGTGCCAGCACAAACTACAGGGGGGCTAACTATGGCTACACCTTC. V and J are TRBV6-1 and TRBJ1-2, with 8 positions matching TRBD1. The CDR3 sequence is 15 residues long. V dropped 7 bases and J dropped 0; count of bases not matched to a gene: 7. Germline V lookup: CDR1 MNHNS, CDR2 SASEGT.

V and J are TRBV20-1 and TRBJ2-4, with 12 bases matching TRBD2. After removal of 1 base from V and 1 base from J, the junction contained 14 bases not matched to a gene. This CDR3 region has 20 residues. CDR1 and CDR2 from the germline V gene are DFQATT and SNEGSKA (reference sequence). Here the CDR3 DNA reads TGCAGTGCTAGAGTCCCGATACTAGCGGGAGGCACCGGGGCCAAAAACATTCAGTACTTC. It is translated as CSARVPILAGGTGAKNIQYF.

The chain is built from TRBV6-5 and TRBJ2-5; 7 nucleotides match TRBD2. This CDR3 contains 16 residues. The J segment lost 2 bases and the V segment lost 0 bases, leaving 6 bases of the junction unmatched. The germline V gene has CDR1 MNHEY and CDR2 SVGAGI. DNA of the CDR3: TGTGCCAGCAGTTACTCCCCCGGGACTATGCAAGAGACCCAGTACTTC. It is translated as CASSYSPGTMQETQYF.

The gene calls are TRBV7-2 and TRBJ2-3; D remains ambiguous. In germline, CDR1 is SGHTA, CDR2 FQGNSA. This CDR3 region has 13 residues. V was shortened by 2 bases and J by 6 bases, with 9 bases between the two germline ends. The CDR3 DNA follows: TGTGCCAGCAGCTTACCGATCCTGGATACGCAGTATTTT. Residues: CASSLPILDTQYF.

The chain has TRBV6-2 or TRBV6-3 and TRBJ2-3; TRBD1 is a possible D gene (5 bases). The V and J ends lost 2 bases and 0 bases respectively, with 15 bases between them. Germline V gene lookup returns CDR1 MNHEY and CDR2 SVGEGT. CDR3 length equals 17 residues. CDR3 protein: CASSYGTQKGSTDTQYF. The CDR3 nucleotides read TGTGCCAGCAGTTACGGCACACAGAAGGGGAGCACAGATACGCAGTATTTT.

The chain employs TRBV4-3 and TRBJ2-7; D perhaps matches TRBD1 (6 bases). Germline loops: CDR1 LGHNA, CDR2 YSLEER. V lost 0 bases to trimming and J lost 3 bases, with 12 bases between them. The CDR3 contains 15 residues. CDR3 amino acids: CASSQDYRAYYEQYF. CDR3 in DNA: TGCGCCAGCAGCCAAGATTACAGGGCCTACTACGAGCAGTACTTC.

This clonotype came up a few times. This chain joins TRBV29-1 and TRBJ2-5; maybe TRBD2 (6 bases). Trimming took 2 bases from V and 7 from J, leaving 14 bases between them. Germline assignment: CDR1 SQVTM and CDR2 ANQGSEA. CDR3 length: 13 amino acids. The CDR3 sequence: CSVEWDFPGTQYF. DNA of the CDR3: TGCAGCGTTGAATGGGACTTCCCGGGGACCCAGTACTTC.

This clonotype was counted a few times. The CDR3, as DNA: TGCGCCAGCAGCTTGGGAAGACATTCGCAAGAGACCCAGTACTTC. This gives the protein CASSLGRHSQETQYF. The chain employs TRBV5-1 and TRBJ2-5; D gene ambiguous. The CDR3 spans 15 residues. Germline V gene data show CDR1 as SGHRS and CDR2 as YFSETQ. Between the trimmed V and J ends, which lost 0 bases and 2 bases, there was a span of 11 bases. The full variable domain, rest sourced from reference TRBV5-1 and TRBJ2-5, is KAGVTQTPRYLIKTRGQQVTLSCSPISGHRSVSWYQQTPGQGLQFLFEYFSETQRNKGNFPGRFSGRQFSNSRSEMNVSTLELGDSALYLCASSLGRHSQETQYFGPGTRLLVL.

The CDR3, as DNA: TGCAGTGCTAAGGACAGGTTGGGAAATCAGCCCCAGCATTTT. The encoded protein is CSAKDRLGNQPQHF. This sequence joins TRBV20-1 and TRBJ1-5, with 7 nucleotides matching TRBD1. Germline V gene data show CDR1 as DFQATT and CDR2 as SNEGSKA (reference sequence). The CDR3 length is 14 residues. V lost 4 bases, J lost 4 bases, and 7 bases stayed unmatched.

In its sample, this clonotype was seen many times. V usage is TRBV28 and J usage is TRBJ1-2, with TRBD1 identical over 8 bases. CDR1 MDHEN and CDR2 SYDVKM come from the germline V gene. This CDR3 contains 15 residues. Trimming at V came to 5 bases and at J to 2 bases, leaving 7 bases not matched to a gene. The CDR3 bases are TGTGCCAGCAGTCTCGACAGGGGCCAAAACTATGGCTACACCTTC. Protein sequence: CASSLDRGQNYGYTF.

This clonotype occurred a few times. V and J are TRBV7-2 and TRBJ2-1; D might be TRBD2 (5 bases). The germline V gene has CDR1 SGHTA and CDR2 FQGNSA. The CDR3 consists of 15 residues. Between the trimmed V and J ends, which lost 5 bases and 5 bases, there was a span of 16 bases. The CDR3 nucleotides are TGTGCCAGCAGCCTATGGGCGGGCCCTAACAATGAGCAGTTCTTC. This encodes CASSLWAGPNNEQFF.

Ten or more counts support this clonotype. The J gene is TRBJ2-1, the V gene TRBV6-1, with TRBD1 identical over 7 bases. The V gene end was trimmed by 6 bases and the J gene end by 8 bases; junction bases not matched to a gene: 10. CDR3 length: 14 amino acids. Germline V lookup: CDR1 MNHNS, CDR2 SASEGT. The CDR3 DNA sequence: TGTGCCAGCAGAGACCCGGGACAGATGGATGAGCAGTTCTTC. Its protein product is CASRDPGQMDEQFF.

This clonotype showed up just a few times. CDR3 coding DNA: TGCAGTGCTCCACAGGGGAACTACGAGCAGTACTTC. This codes for CSAPQGNYEQYF. The chain couples TRBV20-1 to TRBJ2-7; 7 bases align to TRBD1. Germline V gene data show CDR1 as DFQATT and CDR2 as SNEGSKA (reference sequence). V dropped 5 bases and J dropped 3; count of bases not matched to a gene: 4. This CDR3 is 12 amino acids long.

The chain combines TRBV20-1 with TRBJ1-3, with D hard to call. This CDR3 is 17 amino acids long. The V gene lost 6 bases and the J gene lost 4 bases, with 25 bases spanning the gap. CDR1 DFQATT and CDR2 SNEGSKA come from the germline V gene (reference sequence). In nucleotides, the CDR3 is TGCAGTGCCCATGCAGGTCGGCAGGAGAGGTGCGGAAACACCATATATTTT. Translation: CSAHAGRQERCGNTIYF.